The T cell receptor (beta chain) described here comes from a study of CD8 T cells in Susac syndrome (dated by TCRdb to between 2017 and 2020). Study-level background: Repertoire sequencing was used to test whether CD8+ T cell activation and differentiation in Susac syndrome was antigen driven.

Worth noting for this clonotype: This clone's antigen is unknown. No much larger clone exists at a distance of one base, and base qualities are not known.

The paper's findings and limits, for the study overall: The study acknowledged that relatively few individuals were included in the TCR sequencing and HLA analysis.

Trimmed from V: 5 bases; trimmed from J: 5 bases; junction bases lacking a gene match: 7. Looking up the germline V gene yields CDR1 SGHRS and CDR2 YFSETQ. The CDR3 covers 15 residues, taking in both the cysteine and the phenylalanine. CDR3 DNA is the only sequence kept; it has 45 bases, read in frame from the first base. Peripheral blood CD8+ and CD4+ T cells from healthy donors, Susac syndrome patients and multiple sclerosis patients were profiled by high-throughput TCR beta sequencing. Treatment-naive patients with stable or active relapsing-remitting disease fulfilling revised McDonald criteria were used as multiple sclerosis controls. Bulk CD8+ and CD4+ T cells were purified magnetically by negative isolation, whereas CD8+ TEMRA cells were enriched by FACS. Blood was collected in EDTA tubes and processed within 24 hours, with PBMCs isolated through density gradient centrifugation. PBMCs destined for TCR sequencing were cryopreserved in liquid nitrogen and later thawed in a 37 °C water bath. Purity of sorted or isolated CD4+, CD8+ and CD8+ TEMRA cells was at least 90%.

RNA was extracted using the RNeasy kit, and roughly 0.5 to 1 ug of the RNA was reverse transcribed with random hexamers. The immunoSEQ multiplex PCR assay, which covers 54 Vbeta and 13 Jbeta segments, was used to amplify TCR beta CDR3 regions. To correct PCR amplification bias, a synthetic template baseline was used for both primer optimization and computational correction. As for the authors' bioinformatics: Only productive sequences were kept, with reads annotated to V, D and J genes according to IMGT and analyzed in immunoSEQ Analyzer. Clonality was calculated as one minus the Shannon entropy normalized by log2 of the number of productive unique sequences. For each patient and control, public and private clones were evaluated within the 100 most prevalent clones. Clones were defined as Susac-specific when absent from the healthy and MS cohorts, from 1052 published viral clones and from other ImmuneACCESS disease sequences. The public reads were run again by TCRdb, first through fastp at Q25 and then through MiXCR, and only productive beta chains were kept. One record per CDR3 amino acid sequence lists the most common genes and DNA. The V and J calls reflect TCRdb's pipeline rather than the authors' work. The sample includes about 200,000 distinct CDR3 sequences, with approximately 95% observed a single time. 0.093% of the sample belongs to the ten largest clones.

The sample consisted of CD4+ T cells from PBMCs. The receptor was derived from a human donor with multiple sclerosis. Recombination joined TRBV5-1 with TRBJ2-3, with 11 middle bases fitting TRBD1. For the CDR3, the sequence is CASSLAGTGGDTQYF. The sequenced DNA: TGCGCCAGCAGTCTAGCCGGGACAGGGGGAGATACGCAGTATTTT.